This entry is about one TCR beta chain. The length of the CDR3 is 16 residues. V shed 2 bases, J shed 5 bases, and the junction held 11 bases outside the gene matches. The germline CDR1 and CDR2 sequences are LNHDA and SQIVND (reference sequence). These data are taken from a study of blood T cell repertoires in COVID-19. Across the whole study: Both acute and convalescent COVID-19 samples were obtained from the United States, Italy and Spain.

The protocol was immunoSEQ multiplex PCR, while the TCRdb copy is restricted to in-frame clones and leaves out a portion. The sample shows a few hundred thousand clones, 65% to 85% of them seen only once. The specimen sequenced was peripheral blood. V and J are TRBV19 and TRBJ1-2; 7 nucleotides line up with TRBD1. The clonotype was recovered from a woman of 80 years or more with acute or convalescent COVID-19. The CDR3 sequence: CASSIPRTGSQYGYTF. The CDR3 DNA sequence: TGTGCCAGTAGTATACCCCGGACAGGCAGTCAGTATGGCTACACCTTC.